This TCR beta chain appears in the sequencing data of a study of T-cell memory formation after mild COVID-19. Findings and caveats of the study: CD4/CD8 balance held among clones contracting day 15 to 85, and later expanders leaned CD4+. Memory cells collected pre-infection included some clones that later responded, suggesting cross-reactive memory joined. Most CD4+ clones that shrank were in CM and EM, while CD8+ ones turned up in EMRA.

It was 5'RACE with constant-segment primers that produced the TCR alpha and TCR beta cDNA libraries, which carried sample barcodes and UMIs. MiXCR, run by TCRdb on the 5' RACE reads, gives a single entry per CDR3 protein. This sample carries roughly 450,000 distinct CDR3 sequences, about a sixth of them seen once, and the ten largest clones take roughly 21%. This clonotype came up a few times. Its target is unknown. The TCR comes from a young man who had mild COVID-19 (a few samples of this study predate the infection). Cell type and time point are not known. Sequenced input: PBMCs or a T cell subset sorted from them (not recorded which).

The CDR3 reads CASSLSAHGYEQYF. DNA for the CDR3: TGCGCCAGCAGCTTATCCGCTCACGGGTACGAGCAGTACTTC. This sequence joins TRBV5-1 and TRBJ2-7; no firm D call. Trimming shortened V by 2 bases and J by 4 bases, and 13 bases separated the two germline ends. The CDR3 contains 14 residues. The germline V gene has CDR1 SGHRS and CDR2 YFSETQ.